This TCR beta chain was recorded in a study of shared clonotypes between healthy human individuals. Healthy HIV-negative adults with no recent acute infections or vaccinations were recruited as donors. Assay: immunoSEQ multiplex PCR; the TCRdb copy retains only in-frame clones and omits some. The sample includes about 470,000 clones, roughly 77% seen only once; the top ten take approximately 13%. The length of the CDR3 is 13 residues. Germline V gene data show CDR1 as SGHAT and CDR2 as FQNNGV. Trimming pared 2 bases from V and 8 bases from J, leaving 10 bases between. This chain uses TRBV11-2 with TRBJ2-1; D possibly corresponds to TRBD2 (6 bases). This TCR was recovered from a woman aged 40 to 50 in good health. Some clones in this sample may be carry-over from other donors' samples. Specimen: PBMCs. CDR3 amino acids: CASSLPSVDEQFF. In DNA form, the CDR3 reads TGTGCCAGCAGCTTACCTAGCGTCGATGAGCAGTTCTTC.